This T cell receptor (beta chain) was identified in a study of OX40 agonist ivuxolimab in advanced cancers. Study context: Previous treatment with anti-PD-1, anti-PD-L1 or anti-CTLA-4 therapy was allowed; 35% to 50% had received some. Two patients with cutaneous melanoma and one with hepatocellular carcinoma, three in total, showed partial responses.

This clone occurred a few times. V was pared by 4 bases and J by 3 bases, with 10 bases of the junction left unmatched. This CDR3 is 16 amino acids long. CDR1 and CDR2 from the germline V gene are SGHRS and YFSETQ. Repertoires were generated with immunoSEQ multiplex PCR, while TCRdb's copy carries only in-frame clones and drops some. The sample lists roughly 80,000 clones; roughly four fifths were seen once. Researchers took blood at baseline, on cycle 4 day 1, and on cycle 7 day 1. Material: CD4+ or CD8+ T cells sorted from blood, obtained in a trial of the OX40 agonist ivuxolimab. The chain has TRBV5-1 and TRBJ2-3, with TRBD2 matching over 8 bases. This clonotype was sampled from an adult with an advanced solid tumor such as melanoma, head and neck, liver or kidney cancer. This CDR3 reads CASSKAGGGGTDTQYF. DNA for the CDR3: TGCGCCAGCAGCAAGGCGGGGGGCGGGGGTACAGATACGCAGTATTTT.